One and the same sample provided the 8 T cell receptor beta chains below, sequenced in a study of T cell changes during pregnancy in multiple sclerosis. Produced via immunoSEQ multiplex PCR; TCRdb's table is partial and in-frame only. The sample lists about 38,000 clones; 80% to 95% were seen once. This specimen consisted of CD4+ T cells from peripheral blood mononuclear cells, obtained after pregnancy. All receptors come from a female donor in good health, enrolled as a control in a pregnancy study.

The chain links TRBV30 to TRBJ1-1, with 8 bases fitting TRBD1. The CDR3 totals 14 residues. Germline CDR1 is GTSNPN and CDR2 is SVGIG (reference sequence). With V trimmed by 4 bases and J by 5 bases, 9 bases remained unmatched. Here the CDR3 reads CAWTSDRDSTEAFF. CDR3 nucleotide sequence: TGTGCCTGGACCTCGGACAGGGATTCGACTGAAGCTTTCTTT. The full variable domain, completed using reference TRBV30 and TRBJ1-1, is SQTIHQWPATLVQPVGSPLSLECTVEGTSNPNLYWYRQAAGRGLQLLFYSVGIGQISSEVPQNLSASRPQDRQFILSSKKLLLSDSGFYLCAWTSDRDSTEAFFGQGTRLTVV.

In its sample, this clone was seen once. V is TRBV10-3 and J is TRBJ2-5, with D perhaps TRBD2 (5 bases). The CDR3 is 14 amino acids. Germline loops: CDR1 ENHRY, CDR2 SYGVKD. V lost 7 bases, J lost 3 bases, and 15 bases lay in between. CDR3 loop: CAINDRGWEETQYF. As DNA, the CDR3 is TGTGCCATCAATGACCGGGGATGGGAAGAGACCCAGTACTTC.

The chain is built from TRBV9 and TRBJ1-4, with D tentatively TRBD1 (6 bases). V shed 3 bases and J shed 3 bases, with 15 bases lying between them. From germline, CDR1 is SGDLS and CDR2 YYNGEE. The CDR3 consists of 16 residues. CDR3: CASSEGGGMANEKLFF. The CDR3 DNA reads TGTGCCAGCAGCGAAGGGGGGGGCATGGCTAATGAAAAACTGTTTTTT.

V and J are TRBV14 and TRBJ1-1, with no clear D. This CDR3 is built from 14 residues. The V end was cut by 10 bases, the J end by 5 bases, with 20 bases between. Germline V lookup: CDR1 SGHDN, CDR2 FVKESK. The CDR3 sequence is CATLVWSRGTEAFF. Here the CDR3 DNA reads TGTGCCACCCTGGTATGGTCCAGAGGGACTGAAGCTTTCTTT. The full variable domain, in which reference TRBV14 and TRBJ1-1 provide the parts outside the CDR3, is EAGVTQFPSHSVIEKGQTVTLRCDPISGHDNLYWYRRVMGKEIKFLLHFVKESKQDESGMPNNRFLAERTGGTYSTLKVQPAELEDSGVYFCATLVWSRGTEAFFGQGTRLTVV.

The chain combines TRBV11-2 with TRBJ1-1; D unresolved. V lost 5 bases, J lost 2 bases, and 9 bases lay in between. Germline V lookup: CDR1 SGHAT, CDR2 FQNNGV. The CDR3 contains 13 residues. The CDR3 loop is CASSLSTNTEAFF. The CDR3 DNA reads as TGTGCCAGCAGCCTCTCCACAAACACTGAAGCTTTCTTT.

The chain is built from TRBV7-8 and TRBJ1-2, with D tentatively TRBD1 (6 bases). Trimming took 5 bases from V and 3 from J, leaving 22 bases between them. Germline CDR1 is SGHVS and CDR2 is FQNEAQ. The length of the CDR3 is 17 residues. In nucleotides, the CDR3 is TGTGCCAGCAGCCCCGGTGGGGGGGCGCAGAAGGACTATGGCTACACCTTC. It yields the protein CASSPGGGAQKDYGYTF.

The CDR3 DNA follows: TGTGCCAGCAGCTTAGAGGGGACTTCCAGCTCCTATAATTCACCCCTCCACTTT. This translates into CASSLEGTSSSYNSPLHF. The chain couples TRBV11-2 to TRBJ1-6, with a tentative D call TRBD1 (5 bases). There are 18 residues in the CDR3. V was clipped by 0 bases and J by 0 bases, with 12 bases between them. In germline, CDR1 is SGHAT, CDR2 FQNNGV.

V usage is TRBV27 and J usage is TRBJ2-7; the match to TRBD1 covers 8 bases. The J segment lost 0 bases and the V segment lost 6 bases, leaving 7 bases of the junction unmatched. Looked up from germline, CDR1 is MNHEY and CDR2 is SMNVEV (reference sequence). The length of the CDR3 is 15 residues. The CDR3 DNA is TGTGCCAGCAGGAAATCCAGGGGGCCCTCCTACGAGCAGTACTTC. This encodes CASRKSRGPSYEQYF.